What follows describes a single TCR beta chain. Its antigen is still unknown. The source of the sample is a study of shared clonotypes between healthy human individuals. Points from the study as a whole: Clonotype sharing levels among donors were expected to vary with sequencing depth.

The sorted-subset replicate PCRs were given 150 to 250 ng DNA, which is 30,000 or so T cell genomes. Profiled with immunoSEQ multiplex PCR; TCRdb holds only in-frame clones, not every one. The repertoire has millions of clones, about 95% of them found once; the top ten carry under 0.15%. All donors qualified as healthy HIV-negative adults and had experienced no recent acute infections or vaccinations. Germline V lookup: CDR1 KGHSH, CDR2 LQKENI. V lost 3 bases to trimming and J lost 3 bases, with 6 bases between them. The CDR3 has 12 amino acids. The receptor was isolated from a man between 18 and 35 years old in good health. The source material was naive CD4+ T cells sorted from blood. The subset is: CD45RA+ positively selected. The V gene is TRBV18, the J gene TRBJ2-7, with no clear D. CDR3 coding DNA: TGTGCCAGCTCACCTATATACTACGAGCAGTACTTC. Amino acid sequence: CASSPIYYEQYF.